The present T cell receptor (beta chain) was sequenced within a study of T cells expressing NK-cell markers (TCRdb year 2020). Describing the broader study: About 8 donors provided sorted CD3+CD56+NKG2C+, CD3+CD56+NKG2C- and CD3+CD56-NKG2C+ T-cell subsets, whose TCR beta-chain repertoires were profiled. All eight donors whose samples were sequenced were randomly selected healthy volunteers, three of them men and five women. Among the eight sequenced donors, only one was HCMV-seronegative, while the other seven were HCMV-seropositive. The libraries were sequenced on Illumina HiSeq 2000/2500, MiSeq or NextSeq, producing 2 x 150 bp reads.

For sequencing, an Illumina HiSeq 2000 was employed. TCR beta cDNA libraries were made by 5'RACE template switching that added a universal primer site and unique molecular identifiers. cDNA synthesis was primed from the TCR beta constant segment, followed by two successive PCR amplification steps. As for the authors' bioinformatics: MIGEC handled demultiplexing of the reads and grouping by UMI, while MiTCR was used to assemble and quantify clonotypes. To exclude erroneous sequences, only TCR cDNA sequences supported by at least two reads were retained. The tcR package was used for downstream repertoire analysis, and clonotypes were matched between fractions using CDR3 nucleotide sequence together with V segment. VDJmatch was used to annotate antigen specificity against VDJdb, with one amino acid substitution in CDR3 allowed. With the reads reprocessed by TCRdb, a single entry stands for each CDR3 protein sequence and no DNA is reported. V and J calls and clone size were set by TCRdb, not the authors. This sample's table contains 500,000 to 700,000 distinct CDR3 sequences. The top ten constitute roughly 3.4% of the sample.

Worth noting for this clonotype: This clone's antigen is unknown.

What the research found in general, with its limitations: It remained unclear whether the expanded NKG2C-expressing T cell clones were specific for HCMV antigens. In about 6 donors, the dominant CD3+CD56+NKG2C+ clonotypes were found to rank among the top 10 CD8+ clonotypes and to make up about 1.0-7.5% of CD8+ T cells. Those dominant clonotypes were again the most abundant among CD3+CD56-NKG2C+ cells in a few donors, at roughly 25-65%.

The CDR3 contains 17 residues, cysteine and phenylalanine counted. Only the protein sequence is given. The germline V gene encodes CDR1 LGHNA and CDR2 YSLEER. HCMV-specific IgG was detected in serum with a commercial ELISA kit to determine HCMV serostatus. Peripheral blood mononuclear cells were isolated from blood by Ficoll density gradient centrifugation. The sequence is built from TRBV4-3 and TRBJ2-1; there is no DNA to check the TCRdb D call of TRBD2. Sequencing was done on a sample of blood T cells: a sorted CD56 or NKG2C T cell subset, CD4+ or CD8+ T cells, or bulk PBMC T cells (not recorded which). The clonotype comes from a man aged 18 to 35 in good health. Donor details come from another sample of the same person, matched by shared clones. CDR3 protein: CASSLGAGGRNGDEQFF.